What follows describes a single TCR beta chain. The sample is drawn from a study of regulatory T cells in long-lasting Graves disease. Sequencing libraries for TCR beta were prepared with iRepertoire HTBI primers and Arm-PCR of CDR3 regions. TCRdb recomputed calls from the multiplex PCR reads with MiXCR, one row per CDR3 protein. The sample consists of almost 450,000 distinct CDR3 sequences, around 17% of them appearing once. Germline assignment: CDR1 SNHLY and CDR2 FYNNEI. V trimming: 7 bases; J trimming: 5 bases; junction bases outside the gene matches: 8. The CDR3 runs 14 residues. Noted time point: newly diagnosed GD, antithyroid drugs for less than 3 months. PBMC-extracted RNA yielded the TCR library. This sample was shared with a second study, whose subject was T cells in Graves' hyperthyroidism and ophthalmopathy. That paper notes: Ophthalmopathy stood apart from stable hyperthyroidism in a 13 V-J model.

This specimen was peripheral blood mononuclear cells (PBMCs), taken at new diagnosis, from a patient treated with antithyroid drugs. V gene TRBV2 combines with J gene TRBJ2-7; 10 bases fit TRBD1. The source of this sequence is a woman aged 25 to 39 with Graves disease. The CDR3 DNA reads TGTGCCAGCAAATCGGGACAGGGGTACGACGAGCAGTACTTC. Translating it yields CASKSGQGYDEQYF.